The 10 T cell receptor beta chains below come from one sample, sequenced in a study of cytomegalovirus exposure and HLA in healthy donors. PCR amplification relied on 60 Vbeta primers (plus 13 Jbeta primers). The repertoire was sequenced with immunoSEQ multiplex PCR; TCRdb's copy has only in-frame clones and lacks some. The sample lists approximately 140,000 clones; approximately 79% were seen once. Sequencing used PBMCs. The receptors shown here come from a man between 18 and 35 years old in good health and CMV-seronegative.

This sequence joins TRBV28 and TRBJ1-4; tentative D call: TRBD1 (6 bases). The CDR3 has 14 residues. The V end lost 3 bases, the J end lost 8 bases, and 13 bases lay between the germline ends. Germline V gives CDR1 MDHEN, CDR2 SYDVKM. The CDR3 region has the DNA TGTGCCAGCAGTTTCGGGGGGCGAGGGGAAAAACTGTTTTTT. Its translation: CASSFGGRGEKLFF.

There are a few counts of this clone. The gene calls are TRBV2 and TRBJ1-5, with D perhaps matching TRBD1 (5 bases). The CDR3 is 13 residues long. CDR1 is SNHLY, CDR2 FYNNEI, per germline. Trimming took off 3 bases at V and 4 bases at J, with 7 bases between the two ends. For the CDR3, the DNA is TGTGCCAGCAGTGATTCAGGGAATCAGCCCCAGCATTTT. Protein product: CASSDSGNQPQHF.

The genes are TRBV11-2 and TRBJ2-7; TRBD2 is a possible D gene (7 bases). Trimming pared 3 bases from V and 3 bases from J, leaving 12 bases between. The CDR3 spans 14 residues. Germline CDR1 reads SGHAT; CDR2 reads FQNNGV. This chain's CDR3 is CASSFGGGLYEQYF. In nucleotides, the CDR3 is TGTGCCAGCAGCTTTGGGGGGGGCCTCTACGAGCAGTACTTC.

The chain is built from TRBV7-9 and TRBJ1-5, with 7 positions matching TRBD1. This CDR3 contains 12 residues. The germline V gene has CDR1 SEHNR and CDR2 FQNEAQ (reference sequence). Unmatched junction bases numbered 2, after V lost 4 bases and J lost 8 bases. The CDR3, as DNA: TGTGCCAGCAGCTCAGGGGGAGAGCCCCAGCATTTT. Amino acids: CASSSGGEPQHF.

This clone was observed a single time. The chain uses TRBV16 and TRBJ1-1; no definite D call. Trimming cost V 7 bases and J 5 bases, with 17 bases left between them. CDR1 and CDR2 from the germline V gene are KGHSY and FQNENV. This CDR3 contains 14 residues. CDR3 sequence: CASTPRRGGTEAFF. The CDR3 DNA reads as TGTGCCAGCACCCCCAGGCGGGGTGGAACTGAAGCTTTCTTT. The whole variable domain, remainder taken from reference TRBV16 and TRBJ1-1, is GEEVAQTPKHLVRGEGQKAKLYCAPIKGHSYVFWYQQVLKNEFKFLISFQNENVFDETGMPKERFSAKCLPNSPCSLEIQATKLEDSAVYFCASTPRRGGTEAFFGQGTRLTVV.

V and J are TRBV19 and TRBJ1-4; maybe TRBD1 (5 bases). The CDR3 contains 15 residues. The V gene's germline CDR1 is LNHDA and CDR2 SQIVND (reference sequence). The V and J ends lost 5 bases and 2 bases respectively, with 12 bases between them. The CDR3 DNA reads as TGTGCCAGTAGTCCTCCAGGGTTCACTAATGAAAAACTGTTTTTT. It is translated as CASSPPGFTNEKLFF.

The chain carries TRBV5-5 and TRBJ1-2; D remains ambiguous. V was pared by 0 bases and J by 4 bases, with 7 bases between. The CDR3 runs 13 residues. Germline loops: CDR1 SGHKS, CDR2 YYEKEE (reference sequence). The CDR3 is CASSLERGYGYTF. CDR3 in DNA: TGTGCCAGCAGCTTGGAGAGAGGCTATGGCTACACCTTC.

This sequence joins TRBV27 and TRBJ2-1; 7 bases agree with TRBD1. CDR1 is MNHEY and CDR2 is SMNVEV in the germline V gene (reference sequence). The CDR3 is made up of 14 amino acids. J lost 6 bases, V lost 2 bases, and 4 bases had no gene match. CDR3 in amino acids: CASSLGGQPNEQFF. CDR3 coding DNA: TGTGCCAGCAGTTTAGGGGGACAGCCCAATGAGCAGTTCTTC.

Of note for this clone: Germline and junction disagree at one end, which may indicate a read error. The CDR3 DNA is TGTTCCAGCAGCAAGGGCCCCAGGGGAACGAACACTGAAGCTTTCTTT. It yields the protein CSSSKGPRGTNTEAFF. The chain employs TRBV7-9 and TRBJ1-1; a possible D gene is TRBD1 (6 bases). Germline V CDR1 and CDR2: SEHNR, FQNEAQ (reference sequence). The CDR3 spans 16 residues.

The chain combines TRBV7-9 with TRBJ2-1; possibly TRBD1 for D (5 bases). Germline CDR1 SEHNR, CDR2 FQNEAQ (reference sequence). The CDR3 totals 16 residues. Trimming removed 5 bases at V and 5 bases at J, with 19 bases between. The CDR3 bases are TGTGCCAGCAGCCCCAGGGTGTATGGCAGTCACAATGAGCAGTTCTTC. This encodes CASSPRVYGSHNEQFF.